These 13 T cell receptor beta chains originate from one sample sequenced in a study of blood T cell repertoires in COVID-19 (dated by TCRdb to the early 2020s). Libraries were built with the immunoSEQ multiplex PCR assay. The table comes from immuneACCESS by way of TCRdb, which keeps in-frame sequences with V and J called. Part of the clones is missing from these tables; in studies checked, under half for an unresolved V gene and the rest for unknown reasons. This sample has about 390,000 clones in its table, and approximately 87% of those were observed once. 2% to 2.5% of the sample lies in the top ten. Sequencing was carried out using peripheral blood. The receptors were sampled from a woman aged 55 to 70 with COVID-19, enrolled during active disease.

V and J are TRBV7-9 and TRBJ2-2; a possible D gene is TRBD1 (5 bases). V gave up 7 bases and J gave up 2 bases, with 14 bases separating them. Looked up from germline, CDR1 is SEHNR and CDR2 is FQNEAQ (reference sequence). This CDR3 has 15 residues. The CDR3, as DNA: TGTGCCAGCAAAGGGCAGGGCCTCAACACCGGGGAGCTGTTTTTT. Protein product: CASKGQGLNTGELFF. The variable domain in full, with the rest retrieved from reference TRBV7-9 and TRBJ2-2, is DTGVSQNPRHKITKRGQNVTFRCDPISEHNRLYWYRQTLGQGPEFLTYFQNEAQLEKSRLLSDRFSAERPKGSFSTLEIQRTEQGDSAMYLCASKGQGLNTGELFFGEGSRLTVL.

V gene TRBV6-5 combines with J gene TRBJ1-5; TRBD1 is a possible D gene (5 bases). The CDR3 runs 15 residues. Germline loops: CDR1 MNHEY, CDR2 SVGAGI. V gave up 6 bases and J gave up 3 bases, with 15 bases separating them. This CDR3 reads CASSGSQVLNQPQHF. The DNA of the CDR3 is TGTGCCAGCAGCGGATCACAGGTTCTCAATCAGCCCCAGCATTTT.

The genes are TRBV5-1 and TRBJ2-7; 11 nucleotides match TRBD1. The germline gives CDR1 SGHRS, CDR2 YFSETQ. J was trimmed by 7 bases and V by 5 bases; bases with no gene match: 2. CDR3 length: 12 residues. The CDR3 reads CASRDRGREQYF. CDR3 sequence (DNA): TGCGCCAGCAGGGACAGGGGGCGGGAGCAGTACTTC.

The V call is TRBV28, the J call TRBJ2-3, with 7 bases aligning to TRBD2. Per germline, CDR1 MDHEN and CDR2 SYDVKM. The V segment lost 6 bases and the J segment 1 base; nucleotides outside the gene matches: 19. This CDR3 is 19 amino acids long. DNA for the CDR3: TGTGCCAGCAGCCCTTCACTCGGGGGGACCAACGGGGGCACAGATACGCAGTATTTT. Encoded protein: CASSPSLGGTNGGTDTQYF.

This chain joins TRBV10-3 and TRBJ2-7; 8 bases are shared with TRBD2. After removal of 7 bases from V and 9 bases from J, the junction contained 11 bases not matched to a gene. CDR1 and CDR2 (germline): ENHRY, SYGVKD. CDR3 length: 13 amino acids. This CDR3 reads CAITPGSGVAQYF. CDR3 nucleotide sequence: TGTGCCATCACCCCGGGTAGCGGGGTGGCGCAGTACTTC.

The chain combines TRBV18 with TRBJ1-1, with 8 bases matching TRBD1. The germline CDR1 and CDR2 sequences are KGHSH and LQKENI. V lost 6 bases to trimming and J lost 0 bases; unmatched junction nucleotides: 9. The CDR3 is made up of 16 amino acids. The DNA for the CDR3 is TGTGCCAGCTCGTTACAGGGGGAGGCCCTGAACACTGAAGCTTTCTTT. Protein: CASSLQGEALNTEAFF.

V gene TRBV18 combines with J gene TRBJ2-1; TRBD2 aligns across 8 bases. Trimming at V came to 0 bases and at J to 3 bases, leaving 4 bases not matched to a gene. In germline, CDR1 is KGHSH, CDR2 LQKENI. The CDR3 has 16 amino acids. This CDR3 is CASSPPIAGSYNEQFF. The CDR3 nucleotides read TGTGCCAGCTCACCACCGATAGCGGGGAGCTACAATGAGCAGTTCTTC.

DNA for the CDR3: TGTGCCAGCAGCCCCGGACAGGGCTGGGAAAAACTGTTTTTT. It codes for CASSPGQGWEKLFF. The gene calls are TRBV7-2 and TRBJ1-4; 8 bases map to TRBD1. V gave up 5 bases and J gave up 8 bases; unmatched junction bases: 7. This CDR3 comprises 14 residues. CDR1 is SGHTA and CDR2 is FQGNSA in the germline V gene.

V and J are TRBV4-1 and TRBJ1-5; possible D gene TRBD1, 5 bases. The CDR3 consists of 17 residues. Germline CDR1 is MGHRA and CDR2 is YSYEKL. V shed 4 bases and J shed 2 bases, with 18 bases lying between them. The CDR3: CASSPGLVARGNQPQHF. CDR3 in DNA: TGCGCCAGCAGCCCAGGGCTTGTAGCCAGGGGCAATCAGCCCCAGCATTTT.

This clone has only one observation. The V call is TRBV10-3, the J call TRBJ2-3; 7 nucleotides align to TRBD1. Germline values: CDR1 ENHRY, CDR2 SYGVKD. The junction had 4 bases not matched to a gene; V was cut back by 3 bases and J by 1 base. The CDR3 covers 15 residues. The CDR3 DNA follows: TGTGCCATCAGTGACTCCGACAGGGGCACAGATACGCAGTATTTT. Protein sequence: CAISDSDRGTDTQYF.

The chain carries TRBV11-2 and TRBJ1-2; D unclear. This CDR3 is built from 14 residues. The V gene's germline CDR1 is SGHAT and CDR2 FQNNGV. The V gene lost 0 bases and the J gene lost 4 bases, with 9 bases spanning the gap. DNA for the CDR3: TGTGCCAGCAGCTTAGACGGGTACTCCTATGGCTACACCTTC. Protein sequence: CASSLDGYSYGYTF.

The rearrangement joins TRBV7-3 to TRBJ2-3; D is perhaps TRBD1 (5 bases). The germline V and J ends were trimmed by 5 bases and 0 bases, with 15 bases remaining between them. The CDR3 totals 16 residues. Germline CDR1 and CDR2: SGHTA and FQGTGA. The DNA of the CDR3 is TGTGCCAGCAGCCTAAGCAGGGCAGGGAGCACAGATACGCAGTATTTT. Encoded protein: CASSLSRAGSTDTQYF.

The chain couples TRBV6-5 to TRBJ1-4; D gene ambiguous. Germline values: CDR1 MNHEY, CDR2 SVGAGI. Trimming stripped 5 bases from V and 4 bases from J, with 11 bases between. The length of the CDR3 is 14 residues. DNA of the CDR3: TGTGCCAGCAGTCCTACGGTCTTTAATGAAAAACTGTTTTTT. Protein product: CASSPTVFNEKLFF.